Listed below are T cell receptor beta chains from one sample, sequenced in a study of response to subunit inactivated influenza vaccine. One entry per CDR3 protein, called by TCRdb with MiXCR from the RT-PCR reads. Among some 540,000 distinct CDR3 sequences listed, approximately 20% were seen once. These same records also appear under a second study, on T cells expressing NK-cell markers.

The sample consisted of CD4+ T cells sorted from PBMCs, taken approximately 12 days after vaccination. Receptors were obtained from a man aged 50-59 years who received an inactivated influenza vaccine. The CDR3 runs from the conserved cysteine through the conserved F or W. Each record gives: CDR3 length, D gene, clone size, J gene, V gene, CDR3 DNA, CDR3 protein. A D gene is named only where the DNA matches it firmly. Expanded clones are given a class, and other clones once, few, many or no size at all.

length: 16
D: TRBD2
size: NA
J: TRBJ2-2
V: TRBV7-2
DNA: TGTGCCAGCAGCTTACTAGCGGGAGGCACCACCGGGGAGCTGTTTTTT
CDR3: CASSLLAGGTTGELFF

length: 20
D: NA
size: few
J: TRBJ1-2
V: TRBV5-4
DNA: TGTGCCAGCAGCTTGGAGGATGGCGGTTGGGGGGACCTGGAGAACTATGGCTACACCTTC
CDR3: CASSLEDGGWGDLENYGYTF

length: 15
D: TRBD1
size: NA
J: TRBJ1-5
V: TRBV7-2
DNA: TGTGCCAGCAGCGCAGACAGGGGGCTCATCCAGCCCCAGCATTTT
CDR3: CASSADRGLIQPQHF

length: 16
D: NA
size: NA
J: TRBJ1-4
V: TRBV4-3
DNA: TGCGCCAGCAGCCGGGGAGCAAACCCAACTAATGAAAAACTGTTTTTT
CDR3: CASSRGANPTNEKLFF

length: 14
D: NA
size: many
J: TRBJ1-1
V: TRBV5-1
DNA: TGCGCCAGCAGCTCCGACACGGGCGAGACTGAAGCTTTCTTT
CDR3: CASSSDTGETEAFF

length: 13
D: NA
size: NA
J: TRBJ2-3
V: TRBV20-1
DNA: TGCAGTGCCCCAGATCGGGGCACAGATACGCAGTATTTT
CDR3: CSAPDRGTDTQYF

length: 14
D: NA
size: few
J: TRBJ2-5
V: TRBV5-4
DNA: TGTGCCAGCAGCTCTACAGGCCTGCAAGAGACCCAGTACTTC
CDR3: CASSSTGLQETQYF

length: 17
D: TRBD2
size: few
J: TRBJ2-1
V: TRBV5-1
DNA: TGCGCCAGCAGCTTCGCCGCTAGCGGGGGGGGATTCAATGAGCAGTTCTTC
CDR3: CASSFAASGGGFNEQFF

length: 15
D: NA
size: NA
J: TRBJ2-7
V: TRBV9
DNA: TGTGCCAGCAGCGTAGCTTCAGGGGCCGAACACGAGCAGTACTTC
CDR3: CASSVASGAEHEQYF

length: 16
D: TRBD2
size: NA
J: TRBJ2-3
V: TRBV28
DNA: TGTGCCAGCAGTTCTCGCCTGGCGGGGGGGCCGGATACGCAGTATTTT
CDR3: CASSSRLAGGPDTQYF

length: 13
D: TRBD1
size: NA
J: TRBJ2-5
V: TRBV5-1
DNA: TGCGCCAGCAGAGGACAGGCACAAGAGACCCAGTACTTC
CDR3: CASRGQAQETQYF